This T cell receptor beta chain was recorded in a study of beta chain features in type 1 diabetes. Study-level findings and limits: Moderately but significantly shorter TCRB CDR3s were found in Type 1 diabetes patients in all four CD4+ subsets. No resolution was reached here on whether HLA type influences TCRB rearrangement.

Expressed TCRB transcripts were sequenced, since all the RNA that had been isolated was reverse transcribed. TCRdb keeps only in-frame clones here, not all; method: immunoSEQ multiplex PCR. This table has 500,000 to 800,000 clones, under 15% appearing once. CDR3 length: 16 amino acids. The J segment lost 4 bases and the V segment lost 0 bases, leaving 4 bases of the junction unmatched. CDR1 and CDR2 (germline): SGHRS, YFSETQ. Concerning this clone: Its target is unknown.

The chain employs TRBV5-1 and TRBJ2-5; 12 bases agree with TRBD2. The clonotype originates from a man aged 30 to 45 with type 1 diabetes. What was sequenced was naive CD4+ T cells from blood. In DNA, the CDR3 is TGCGCCAGCAGCTTGGGACTAGCGGGGGCCGGAGAGACCCAGTACTTC. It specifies CASSLGLAGAGETQYF.